This entry features one TCR beta chain sequence. Its antigen is unknown. With iRepertoire HTBI primers and Arm-PCR of CDR3 regions, TCR beta libraries were built. TCRdb used MiXCR to reprocess the multiplex PCR reads, holding one entry per CDR3 protein. This table has about 440,000 distinct CDR3 sequences, roughly 15% appearing once. Time point described: newly diagnosed GD, antithyroid drugs for less than 3 months. PBMC-extracted RNA yielded the TCR library. Patients were from an endocrinology department in Xi'an, China. The length of the CDR3 is 12 residues. CDR1 and CDR2 (germline): SGHRS, YFSETQ. V was trimmed by 6 bases and J by 2 bases, leaving 8 bases between them. The data were taken from a study of regulatory T cells in long-lasting Graves disease. Study-wide points: Between persistent patients, more than 2,500 public clonotypes were shared, exceeding the 900 to 1,000 shared between new patients.

Another study also made use of these data, one on T cells in Graves' hyperthyroidism and ophthalmopathy.

Sequenced material: peripheral blood mononuclear cells (PBMCs), taken at new diagnosis, from a patient treated with antithyroid drugs. The receptor was derived from a woman aged 25-40 years with Graves disease. The chain recombines TRBV5-1 with TRBJ2-5, with D possibly TRBD1 on 6 matching bases. The CDR3: CASNRDQETQYF. The DNA for the CDR3 is TGCGCCAGCAACAGGGATCAAGAGACCCAGTACTTC.